Listed here are 25 T cell receptor beta chains from one sample, sequenced in a study of T-cell reconstitution after alpha-beta-depleted transplantation in children. Unique molecular identifiers were used to barcode this TCRbeta library. TCRdb passed the PCR reads through MiXCR, listing each CDR3 protein once. This sample has about 980,000 distinct CDR3 sequences, with less than 30% found just once. The sequencing used PBMCs, mostly from graft donor cells, collected 360 days after TCRalphabeta/CD19-depleted stem cell transplant. The receptor set was obtained from a boy in the first two years of life who had a stem cell transplant for SCID, so the T cells may come from the graft donor.

This clonotype appeared many times. This sequence joins TRBV7-9 and TRBJ2-1; the D gene is possibly TRBD2 (7 bases). The CDR3 is 16 amino acids. The V and J ends lost 1 base and 7 bases respectively, with 17 bases between them. Per germline, CDR1 SEHNR and CDR2 FQNEAQ (reference sequence). This CDR3 is CASSLGWGGPQNEQFF. The CDR3 DNA is TGTGCCAGCAGCTTAGGATGGGGGGGGCCCCAGAATGAGCAGTTCTTC.

This clonotype was counted between two and nine times. This chain connects TRBV28 to TRBJ2-5, with D possibly called TRBD1 or TRBD2 (7 bases each). Per the germline V gene, CDR1 is MDHEN and CDR2 is SYDVKM. V lost 2 bases and J lost 2, with 18 bases in between. The CDR3 runs to 17 residues. The CDR3 DNA reads TGTGCCAGCAGTTTAGGGGAGGGGGCCCCTTTGCAAGAGACCCAGTACTTC. It is translated as CASSLGEGAPLQETQYF.

In the case of this clonotype: Germline is not matched at one junction end, which may reflect a read error. The V gene is TRBV7-3, the J gene TRBJ2-1; 12 nucleotides align to TRBD1. CDR3 length equals 13 residues. The germline gives CDR1 SGHTA, CDR2 FQGTGA. CDR3 nucleotides: TGTGCCAGCAGCCTCCGGGACAGGGGGCCCCCTAACTTC. Translated: CASSLRDRGPPNF. Supplemented by reference TRBV7-3 and TRBJ2-1, the full variable domain reads GAGVSQTPSNKVTEKGKYVELRCDPISGHTALYWYRQSLGQGPEFLIYFQGTGAADDSGLPNDRFFAVRPEGSVSTLKIQRTERGDSAVYLCASSLRDRGPPNFGPGTRLTVL.

The rearrangement joins TRBV4-2 to TRBJ1-2; 7 bases agree with TRBD1. Trimming removed 0 bases from V and 6 bases from J; junction bases left unmatched: 4. Germline V gene sequence: CDR1 LGHNA, CDR2 YNFKEQ. This CDR3 is built from 14 residues. The CDR3: CASSQDGQGDGYTF. The CDR3 DNA sequence: TGTGCCAGCAGCCAAGACGGGCAGGGGGATGGCTACACCTTC.

This clonotype came up a few times. The gene calls are TRBV5-1 and TRBJ2-2, with D possibly TRBD1 on 5 matching bases. Germline CDR1 SGHRS, CDR2 YFSETQ. The V end lost 1 base, the J end lost 0 bases, and 13 bases lay between the germline ends. The length of the CDR3 is 17 residues. The CDR3 region has the DNA TGCGCCAGCAGCTTGTGGTTAGACAGCGCGAACACCGGGGAGCTGTTTTTT. As protein: CASSLWLDSANTGELFF.

The chain has TRBV4-3 and TRBJ1-5; D is uncertain. The CDR3 is 15 amino acids. V lost 3 bases to trimming and J lost 3 bases, with 12 bases between them. Looked up from germline, CDR1 is LGHNA and CDR2 is YSLEER. The CDR3 DNA reads as TGCGCCAGCAGCCACGGGGTGGGCACCAATCAGCCCCAGCATTTT. Protein sequence: CASSHGVGTNQPQHF.

V usage is TRBV24-1 and J usage is TRBJ2-1; 8 positions agree with TRBD2. The germline V gene encodes CDR1 KGHDR and CDR2 SFDVKD. The CDR3 has 15 residues. J gave up 4 bases and V 8 bases, and 9 bases lay outside the gene matches. The CDR3 spells CATIPPAGDYNEQFF. The CDR3 DNA follows: TGTGCCACCATCCCGCCAGCGGGAGATTACAATGAGCAGTTCTTC.

This clonotype was observed a handful of times. The chain carries TRBV20-1 and TRBJ2-1; D is perhaps TRBD2 (6 bases). The length of the CDR3 is 13 residues. The V end lost 4 bases, the J end lost 7 bases, and 14 bases lay between the germline ends. The germline CDR1 and CDR2 sequences are DFQATT and SNEGSKA (reference sequence). This chain's CDR3 is CSAKAGRRNEQFF. The CDR3 region has the DNA TGCAGTGCTAAGGCAGGGAGGCGGAATGAGCAGTTCTTC.

This clonotype was found once. V gene TRBV30 combines with J gene TRBJ1-5, with no clear D. The CDR3 loop spans 15 amino acids. Looked up from germline, CDR1 is GTSNPN and CDR2 is SVGIG (reference sequence). V lost 4 bases to trimming and J lost 7 bases, with 20 bases between them. CDR3 coding DNA: TGTGCCTGGACCAGCCCCGAGGGCAAGGAACAGCCCCAGCATTTT. Translation gives CAWTSPEGKEQPQHF. Drawing the rest from reference TRBV30 and TRBJ1-5, the complete variable domain is SQTIHQWPATLVQPVGSPLSLECTVEGTSNPNLYWYRQAAGRGLQLLFYSVGIGQISSEVPQNLSASRPQDRQFILSSKKLLLSDSGFYLCAWTSPEGKEQPQHFGDGTRLSIL.

This rearrangement joins TRBV5-4 to TRBJ2-3; 10 bases agree with TRBD2. The V segment lost 3 bases and the J segment 1 base; nucleotides outside the gene matches: 5. The CDR3 loop spans 16 amino acids. Germline CDR1 is SGHNT and CDR2 is YYREEE (reference sequence). CDR3 protein: CASSSFGLAGTDTQYF. The CDR3 nucleotides read TGTGCCAGCAGCTCATTCGGACTAGCGGGCACAGATACGCAGTATTTT.

The V and J genes are TRBV12-3 or TRBV12-4 and TRBJ2-2; 7 bases line up with TRBD1. This CDR3 is built from 15 residues. The junction had 8 bases not matched to a gene; V was cut back by 5 bases and J by 5 bases. CDR3 amino acids: CASSQTGKVTGELFF. CDR3 coding DNA: TGTGCCAGCAGTCAGACAGGGAAGGTTACCGGGGAGCTGTTTTTT.

Only a few counts were recorded for this clonotype. The chain couples TRBV7-8 to TRBJ1-2; D unresolved. The CDR3 runs 15 residues. Deletions cut 2 bases from V and 5 bases from J, with 15 bases between. CDR1 and CDR2 from the germline V gene are SGHVS and FQNEAQ. This CDR3 reads CASSLNHLGSYGYTF. The CDR3 nucleotides read TGTGCCAGCAGCTTAAACCACCTAGGGTCATATGGCTACACCTTC.

This clonotype has only a few counts. The chain combines TRBV29-1 with TRBJ2-7, with a tentative D call TRBD1 (5 bases). This CDR3 is built from 12 residues. CDR1 SQVTM and CDR2 ANQGSEA come from the germline V gene. V was pared by 5 bases and J by 6 bases, with 14 bases between. The CDR3 protein is CSVNQGVGEQYF. For the CDR3, the DNA is TGCAGCGTTAATCAGGGTGTTGGCGAGCAGTACTTC.

There are a few counts of this clonotype. This chain joins TRBV29-1 and TRBJ1-1; 7 nucleotides agree with TRBD1. The CDR3 runs 13 residues. Germline V CDR1 and CDR2: SQVTM, ANQGSEA. V dropped 5 bases and J dropped 4; count of bases not matched to a gene: 7. The CDR3, as DNA: TGCAGCGTTCCGGGAGGGGGCCGCACTGAAGCTTTCTTT. Protein product: CSVPGGGRTEAFF.

This rearrangement joins TRBV10-2 to TRBJ2-5; D is perhaps TRBD2 (6 bases). The CDR3 is 18 amino acids. V lost 2 bases and J lost 5, with 24 bases in between. Germline values: CDR1 WSHSY, CDR2 SAAADI. The CDR3 bases are TGCGCCAGCAGTGAGGCCCGACGGGGCGGGCGGGAAAGGGAGACCCAGTACTTC. As protein: CASSEARRGGRERETQYF.

This clonotype was observed a single time. The genes are TRBV20-1 and TRBJ1-5; 8 bases are shared with TRBD1. The ends lost 0 bases at V and 7 bases at J; junction bases unmatched: 5. Germline loops: CDR1 DFQATT, CDR2 SNEGSKA (reference sequence). This CDR3 has 14 amino acids. In DNA form, the CDR3 reads TGCAGTGCTAGAGAGGGACAGGAAGGGCAGCCCCAGCATTTT. This translates into CSAREGQEGQPQHF.

The rearrangement uses TRBV25-1 and TRBJ1-3; possible D gene TRBD1, 6 bases. V was pared by 7 bases and J by 1 base, with 11 bases between. This CDR3 has 14 amino acids. Germline CDR1 is MGHDK and CDR2 is SYGVNS. CDR3 in amino acids: CASIRQGSGNTIYF. The CDR3 DNA sequence: TGTGCCAGCATAAGGCAGGGGTCTGGAAACACCATATATTTT.

In this sample, this clonotype turned up a few times. The chain recombines TRBV12-3 or TRBV12-4 with TRBJ2-5; TRBD1 matches 8 bases. The J segment lost 3 bases and the V segment lost 3 bases, leaving 3 bases of the junction unmatched. This CDR3 is 14 amino acids long. The CDR3 is CASSFRQGKETQYF. The CDR3 DNA sequence: TGTGCCAGCAGTTTTCGACAGGGGAAAGAGACCCAGTACTTC.

The chain is built from TRBV6-2 or TRBV6-3 and TRBJ2-3; maybe TRBD2 (6 bases). Trimming removed 5 bases at V and 2 bases at J, with 14 bases between. The V gene's germline CDR1 is MNHEY and CDR2 SVGEGT. The CDR3 totals 15 residues. CDR3 nucleotide sequence: TGTGCCAGCAGTATGGGACTGACCTTCACAGATACGCAGTATTTT. It encodes CASSMGLTFTDTQYF.

This chain connects TRBV2 to TRBJ1-6; 10 bases align to TRBD1. From germline, CDR1 is SNHLY and CDR2 FYNNEI. The length of the CDR3 is 13 residues. V lost 6 bases and J lost 8; bases outside the gene matches: 1. The CDR3 DNA reads TGTGCCAGCAGGGGACAGGGGTATTCACCCCTCCACTTT. This sequence encodes CASRGQGYSPLHF.

The chain links TRBV4-2 to TRBJ2-5; the match to TRBD2 covers 7 bases. From germline, CDR1 is LGHNA and CDR2 YNFKEQ. The trim removed 0 bases at V and 3 bases at J, leaving 7 bases unmatched. CDR3 length: 16 amino acids. The CDR3 spells CASSQDTGGGEETQYF. The CDR3 DNA follows: TGTGCCAGCAGCCAAGATACAGGTGGGGGGGAAGAGACCCAGTACTTC.

The chain carries TRBV5-1 and TRBJ2-3; TRBD1 is a possible D gene (5 bases). Trimming removed 4 bases from V and 1 base from J, with 16 bases in between. The length of the CDR3 is 16 residues. Germline V gene lookup returns CDR1 SGHRS and CDR2 YFSETQ. The CDR3 nucleotides are TGCGCCAGCAGCACCGGACAACTCAGCCGCACAGATACGCAGTATTTT. This encodes CASSTGQLSRTDTQYF.

This clonotype occurred a few times. The genes are TRBV5-1 and TRBJ2-1; unclear D gene. CDR1 is SGHRS, CDR2 YFSETQ, per germline. Trimming pared 0 bases from V and 0 bases from J, leaving 13 bases between. There are 17 residues in the CDR3. The CDR3 loop reads CASSLDPRDRSYNEQFF. The CDR3 bases are TGCGCCAGCAGCTTGGACCCCAGAGACCGCTCCTACAATGAGCAGTTCTTC. The complete variable domain, with remaining parts taken from reference TRBV5-1 and TRBJ2-1, reads KAGVTQTPRYLIKTRGQQVTLSCSPISGHRSVSWYQQTPGQGLQFLFEYFSETQRNKGNFPGRFSGRQFSNSRSEMNVSTLELGDSALYLCASSLDPRDRSYNEQFFGPGTRLTVL.

J is TRBJ1-1 and V is TRBV19; 10 nucleotides match TRBD1. In germline, CDR1 is LNHDA, CDR2 SQIVND (reference sequence). The CDR3 spans 17 residues. Germline trimming cut 7 bases from V and 0 bases from J; bases unmatched to any gene: 11. CDR3 bases: TGTGCCAGTACCCCCCGGACAGGGGGGGGCATGAACACTGAAGCTTTCTTT. Amino acid sequence: CASTPRTGGGMNTEAFF.

The genes are TRBV18 and TRBJ2-6, with D possibly called TRBD1 or TRBD2 (5 bases each). Germline V gene lookup returns CDR1 KGHSH and CDR2 LQKENI. Trimming removed 1 base at V and 0 bases at J, with 16 bases between. CDR3 length equals 19 residues. The CDR3 region is CASSPLQGIGSSGANVLTF. CDR3 nucleotides: TGTGCCAGCTCACCACTTCAGGGCATTGGGAGCTCTGGGGCCAACGTCCTGACTTTC.